These T cell receptor beta chains were read from a single sample in a study of T-cell reconstitution after alpha-beta-depleted transplantation in children. TCRdb reanalysed the PCR reads using MiXCR and keeps one entry per CDR3 protein. The sample records more than 500,000 distinct CDR3 sequences, 10% to 12% being singletons. Sequenced material: PBMCs, mostly from graft donor cells, taken 180 days after TCRalphabeta/CD19-depleted stem cell transplant. These receptors were taken from a female patient aged 2 to 10 who had a stem cell transplant for aplastic anemia, so the T cells may come from the graft donor. The CDR3 runs from the conserved cysteine through the conserved F or W. The D gene is left open where the match is weak. Only some rows state a clone size, as once, few, many or a class for expanded clones.

clone size	V gene	D gene	CDR3 length	J gene	CDR3 DNA	CDR3 protein
-	TRBV6-1	-	15	TRBJ1-1	TGTGCCAGCAGTGAGCCCCGGAAGGGGAACACTGAAGCTTTCTTT	CASSEPRKGNTEAFF
many	TRBV5-1	-	15	TRBJ2-3	TGCGCCAGCAGCTTGAGGCCACCCCGGGGAGATACGCAGTATTTT	CASSLRPPRGDTQYF
-	TRBV10-2	TRBD2	14	TRBJ2-3	TGCGCCAGCAGTGACGGCGGGAGTAGAGATACGCAGTATTTT	CASSDGGSRDTQYF
few	TRBV10-3	-	15	TRBJ1-2	TGTGCCATCAGTGAGATCGCGGCCGGGCCGACGGGCTACACCTTC	CAISEIAAGPTGYTF
few	TRBV6-1	TRBD2	13	TRBJ2-3	TGTGCCAGCAGTGCTGGGGGGGGGTCCAGGCAGTATTTT	CASSAGGGSRQYF
few	TRBV10-3	-	12	TRBJ1-5	TGTGCCACCGGCAGGGCCAATCAGCCCCAGCATTTT	CATGRANQPQHF
-	TRBV20-1	-	10	TRBJ1-4	TGCAGTGCTAGTGAGGAAAAACTGTTTTTT	CSASEEKLFF
-	TRBV18	TRBD2	16	TRBJ2-3	TGTGCCAGCTCACCGGGGCCTAGCGGGATTACAGATACGCAGTATTTT	CASSPGPSGITDTQYF
few	TRBV5-1	-	13	TRBJ2-5	TGCGCCAGCAGGGGGGTCTACCAAGAGACCCAGTACTTC	CASRGVYQETQYF
-	TRBV28	TRBD1	14	TRBJ2-1	TGTGCCAGCAGTGGGACAGGGGGGGTGAATGAGCAGTTCTTC	CASSGTGGVNEQFF
-	TRBV20-1	-	16	TRBJ1-2	TGCAGTGCTCTTGGACCCGCAGGGGATGTTGGAAGCGGCTACACCTTC	CSALGPAGDVGSGYTF
-	TRBV15	TRBD2	15	TRBJ2-7	TGTGCCACCAGCAGAGGTCTAGCGGAGGGGAGCGAGCAGTACTTC	CATSRGLAEGSEQYF
-	TRBV5-1	-	16	TRBJ1-4	TGCGCCAGCACCTACTCGGACCGTCGAACTAATGAAAAACTGTTTTTT	CASTYSDRRTNEKLFF
-	TRBV9	TRBD1	15	TRBJ1-1	TGTGCCAGCAGCCCTCAGACAGGGAAACTCACTGAAGCTTTCTTT	CASSPQTGKLTEAFF
many	TRBV11-2	TRBD2	16	TRBJ2-3	TGTGCCAGCAGCTTGACTCCAGCGGGGTACACAGATACGCAGTATTTT	CASSLTPAGYTDTQYF
-	TRBV12-3/TRBV12-4	-	14	TRBJ1-3	TGTGCCACTTCCTCTTCCCGGACTGGAAACACCATATATTTT	CATSSSRTGNTIYF
few	TRBV9	-	14	TRBJ2-1	TGTGCCAGCAGCGCCCAGGCCATTTACAATGAGCAGTTCTTC	CASSAQAIYNEQFF
-	TRBV25-1	-	13	TRBJ2-3	TGTGCCAGCAGACTACAGGTTACAGATACGCAGTATTTT	CASRLQVTDTQYF
few	TRBV7-2	-	16	TRBJ2-1	TGTGCCAGCTCCTCAAAGTACGGGCCCTCCTACAATGAGCAGTTCTTC	CASSSKYGPSYNEQFF
many	TRBV29-1	-	14	TRBJ2-7	TGCAGCGCCGCCGCGGGACAGCCCTTATACGAGCAGTACTTC	CSAAAGQPLYEQYF
few	TRBV5-1	-	13	TRBJ2-2	TGCGCCAGCAGGGGTTTAGCTACCGGGGAGCTGTTTTTT	CASRGLATGELFF
-	TRBV24-1	TRBD2	16	TRBJ2-3	TGTGCCACCAGCAAGCGGGAGTCCGTCCCCACAGATACGCAGTATTTT	CATSKRESVPTDTQYF
few	TRBV14	TRBD2	16	TRBJ2-2	TGTGCCAGCAGCAAACATAGCGGGTTGTACACCGGGGAGCTGTTTTTT	CASSKHSGLYTGELFF
-	TRBV7-3	TRBD2	20	TRBJ2-1	TGTGCCAGCAGCTCCAGGGGGGGACTAGCTATAGTGGGGCCAGGGGGTGAGCAGTTCTTC	CASSSRGGLAIVGPGGEQFF
-	TRBV11-2	TRBD1	18	TRBJ1-5	TGTGCCAGCAGCTGGAGGGGACAGGGAGGAGGGGGCAATCAGCCCCAGCATTTT	CASSWRGQGGGGNQPQHF
few	TRBV2	TRBD1	11	TRBJ2-7	TGTGCCAGCGACCTCAGGACAGGGCAGTACTTC	CASDLRTGQYF
many	TRBV28	-	16	TRBJ2-1	TGTGCCAGCAGTACTATCCGCCCCCAACAGGGTCGGGAGCAGTTCTTC	CASSTIRPQQGREQFF
-	TRBV12-3/TRBV12-4	TRBD2	18	TRBJ2-3	TGTGCCATCAGTTTATGGACTAGCGGGATTGGGTTGACAGATACGCAGTATTTT	CAISLWTSGIGLTDTQYF
-	TRBV27	TRBD1	13	TRBJ1-1	TGTGCCAGCAGTTCACGGACAGGGGTGGAGGCTTTCTTT	CASSSRTGVEAFF
-	TRBV11-2	-	18	TRBJ2-4	TGTGCCAGCAGCTTACGAGCCACAGGGAGGTTTGCCAAAAACATTCAGTACTTC	CASSLRATGRFAKNIQYF